This TCR beta chain comes out of a study of blood T cell repertoires in COVID-19. Sequenced by immunoSEQ multiplex PCR; TCRdb stores in-frame clones only, minus some. The sample carries about 270,000 clones, over 75% recorded once. This CDR3 has 16 amino acids. Trimming pared 0 bases from V and 6 bases from J, leaving 12 bases between. Germline CDR1 is LGHDT and CDR2 is YNNKEL (reference sequence). Sequenced input: PBMCs or T cells enriched from blood (not recorded which). The V and J genes are TRBV3-1 (or the pseudogene TRBV3-2) and TRBJ1-6; D is perhaps TRBD1 (6 bases). The sequence derives from a woman younger than 35 who had recovered from COVID-19. The CDR3 DNA reads as TGTGCCAGCAGCCAAGATAGGGGGGGGTCTAATTCACCCCTCCACTTT. As protein: CASSQDRGGSNSPLHF.